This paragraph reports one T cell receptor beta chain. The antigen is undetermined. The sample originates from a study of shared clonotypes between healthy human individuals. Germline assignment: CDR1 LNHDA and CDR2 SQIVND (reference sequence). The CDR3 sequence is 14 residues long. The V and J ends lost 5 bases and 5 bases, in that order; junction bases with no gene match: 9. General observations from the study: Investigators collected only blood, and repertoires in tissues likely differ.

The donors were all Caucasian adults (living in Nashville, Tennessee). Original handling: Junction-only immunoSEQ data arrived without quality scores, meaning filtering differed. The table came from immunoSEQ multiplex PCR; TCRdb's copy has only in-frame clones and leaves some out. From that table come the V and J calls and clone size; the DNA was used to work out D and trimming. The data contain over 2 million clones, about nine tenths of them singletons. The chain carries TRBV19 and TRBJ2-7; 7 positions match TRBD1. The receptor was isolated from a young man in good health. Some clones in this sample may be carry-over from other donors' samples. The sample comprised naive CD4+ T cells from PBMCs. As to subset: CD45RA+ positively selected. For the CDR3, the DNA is TGTGCCAGTAGTCCTTTCCGACAGGGCAACGAGCAGTACTTC. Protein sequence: CASSPFRQGNEQYF.